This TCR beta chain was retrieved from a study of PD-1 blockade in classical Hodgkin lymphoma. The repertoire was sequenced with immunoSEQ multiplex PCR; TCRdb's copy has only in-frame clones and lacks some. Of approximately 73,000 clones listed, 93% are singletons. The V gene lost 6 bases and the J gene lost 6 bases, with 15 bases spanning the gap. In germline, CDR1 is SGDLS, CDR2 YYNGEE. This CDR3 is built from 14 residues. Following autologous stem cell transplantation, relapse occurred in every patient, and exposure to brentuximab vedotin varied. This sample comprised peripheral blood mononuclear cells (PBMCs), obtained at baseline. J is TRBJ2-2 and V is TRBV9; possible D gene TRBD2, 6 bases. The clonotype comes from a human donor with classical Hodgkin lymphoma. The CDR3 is CASNRGKGSGELFF. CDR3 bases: TGTGCCAGCAACCGGGGGAAAGGTTCCGGGGAGCTGTTTTTT.